These 2 T cell receptor beta chains came from one sample sequenced in a study of human thymus T cells. Assay used: immunoSEQ multiplex PCR; TCRdb lists only in-frame clones, some missing. Among around 45,000 clones listed, around 93% were seen once. The sample consisted of blood. Every receptor here comes from a girl under three years old with a congenital heart defect but otherwise immunologically healthy.

The CDR3 bases are TGTGCCAGCAGCCCGCCGCTCAAGCGGGGCTACGAGCAGTACTTC. Amino acid sequence: CASSPPLKRGYEQYF. This chain uses TRBV5-5 with TRBJ2-7; 7 nucleotides align to TRBD2. J was trimmed by 3 bases and V by 4 bases; bases with no gene match: 10. This CDR3 is built from 15 residues. The germline V gene encodes CDR1 SGHKS and CDR2 YYEKEE (reference sequence).

The chain has TRBV29-1 and TRBJ1-3; D is unresolved. V dropped 5 bases and J dropped 1 base, with 21 bases sitting between them. CDR3 length equals 17 residues. Looked up from germline, CDR1 is SQVTM and CDR2 is ANQGSEA. The CDR3 DNA reads TGCAGCGTTTCGGGCACAGTCGGGGATCTTTCTGGAAACACCATATATTTT. This sequence encodes CSVSGTVGDLSGNTIYF. The variable domain in full, completed from reference TRBV29-1 and TRBJ1-3, reads SAVISQKPSRDICQRGTSLTIQCQVDSQVTMMFWYRQQPGQSLTLIATANQGSEATYESGFVIDKFPISRPNLTFSTLTVSNMSPEDSSIYLCSVSGTVGDLSGNTIYFGEGSWLTVV.